This T cell receptor (beta chain) originates from a study of OX40 agonist ivuxolimab in advanced cancers. Study-wide context: Patients in the trial were receiving intravenous ivuxolimab every 2 weeks, at doses of 0.01 to 10 mg/kg. The eligibility criteria allowed prior anti-PD-1, anti-PD-L1 or anti-CTLA-4 therapy, and 30% to 40% had some.

Using immunoSEQ multiplex PCR, the repertoire was profiled, and TCRdb retains in-frame clones only, with some absent. The sample has about 90,000 clones, more than 80% seen once. The CDR3 loop spans 17 amino acids. V was clipped by 0 bases and J by 7 bases; unmatched bases: 10. The V gene's germline CDR1 is SGHKS and CDR2 YYEKEE (reference sequence). The sequence was collected from an adult with an advanced solid tumor such as melanoma, head and neck, liver or kidney cancer. The sample was CD4+ or CD8+ T cells sorted from blood, taken in a trial of the OX40 agonist ivuxolimab. The genes are TRBV5-5 and TRBJ2-7, with 13 bases aligning to TRBD2. CDR3 in DNA: TGTGCCAGCAGCTTGGTCTTACTAGCGGGAGGGCTCGGGGAGCAGTACTTC. Translation: CASSLVLLAGGLGEQYF. Together with reference TRBV5-5 and TRBJ2-7, the CDR3 gives the full variable domain: DAGVTQSPTHLIKTRGQQVTLRCSPISGHKSVSWYQQVLGQGPQFIFQYYEKEERGRGNFPDRFSARQFPNYSSELNVNALLLGDSALYLCASSLVLLAGGLGEQYFGPGTRLTVT.